Below, one TCR beta chain is given with its context. Its antigen remains unknown. Amplified regions were TCR beta CDR3 sequences from RNA transcripts. First-round RT-PCR with HTBI primers amplified the TCR CDR3 region. TCRdb reanalysed the multiplex PCR reads using MiXCR and keeps one entry per CDR3 protein. Of 500,000 to 600,000 distinct CDR3 sequences in the sample, 46% are singletons; the top ten hold about two fifths. This sample was included in a study of T cells in Graves' hyperthyroidism and ophthalmopathy. The study's findings and limits: The model's output predicted ophthalmopathy at a median of around 7 months prior to onset. From stable hyperthyroidism, ophthalmopathy was separated by a 13 V-J model.

CDR3 size: 13 residues. The V gene lost 10 bases and the J gene lost 1 base, with 13 bases spanning the gap. Germline V gene lookup returns CDR1 ENHRY and CDR2 SYGVKD. Material: peripheral blood or thyroid tissue (not recorded which). This rearrangement joins TRBV10-3 to TRBJ2-5; TRBD1 is a possible D gene (5 bases). The receptor's source is an adult woman with Graves' disease, either hyperthyroidism or ophthalmopathy (not recorded which). CDR3 protein: CATLDSLQETQYF. The CDR3 coding sequence is TGTGCCACCCTTGACAGTCTCCAAGAGACCCAGTACTTC.